Listed here are 24 T cell receptor beta chains from one sample, sequenced in a study of blood T cell repertoires in COVID-19. The protocol was immunoSEQ multiplex PCR, while the TCRdb copy is restricted to in-frame clones and leaves out a portion. The repertoire has roughly 100,000 clones, approximately 90% of them found once; the top ten carry around 5%. Material for sequencing was peripheral blood. Every receptor here comes from a man between 50 and 59 years old with acute or convalescent COVID-19.

J is TRBJ2-7 and V is TRBV29-1, with TRBD2 identical over 10 bases. V trimming: 6 bases; J trimming: 1 base; junction bases outside the gene matches: 6. The germline V gene encodes CDR1 SQVTM and CDR2 ANQGSEA. CDR3 size: 14 residues. CDR3 loop: CSVGTSAASYEQYF. The CDR3 DNA reads as TGCAGCGTGGGGACTAGCGCAGCTTCCTACGAGCAGTACTTC.

Only one count was recorded for this clone. This sequence joins TRBV11-2 and TRBJ2-1, with a tentative D call TRBD2 (6 bases). CDR3 length: 17 residues. Germline V gives CDR1 SGHAT, CDR2 FQNNGV. Trimming left V 1 base short and J 2 bases short, with 15 bases between. CDR3 sequence (DNA): TGTGCCAGCAGCTTAGCCTTCCAGGGAGGACCCTACAATGAGCAGTTCTTC. It yields the protein CASSLAFQGGPYNEQFF.

The chain employs TRBV13 and TRBJ2-2, with D tentatively TRBD1 (6 bases). Germline lookup yields CDR1 PRHDT and CDR2 FYEKMQ (reference sequence). V shed 6 bases and J shed 1 base, with 12 bases lying between them. The length of the CDR3 is 15 residues. For the CDR3, the DNA is TGTGCCAGCAGTCAGGGGCGAGGGAACACCGGGGAGCTGTTTTTT. Translation gives CASSQGRGNTGELFF.

This chain uses TRBV11-3 with TRBJ1-6; tentative D call: TRBD1 (6 bases). Trimming stripped 5 bases from V and 3 bases from J, with 11 bases between. The CDR3 has 15 amino acids. CDR1 and CDR2 from the germline V gene are SGHNT and YENEEA. The CDR3 coding sequence is TGTGCCAGCAGCCAGACGGACAGCTATAATTCACCCCTCCACTTT. Its translation is CASSQTDSYNSPLHF.

The rearrangement links TRBV19 to TRBJ1-4, with TRBD1 identical over 7 bases. The germline V gene encodes CDR1 LNHDA and CDR2 SQIVND (reference sequence). V shed 0 bases and J 12 bases; nucleotides not matched to a gene: 7. The CDR3 runs to 14 residues. CDR3 coding DNA: TGTGCCAGTAGTATAGAGATTTCCGGGACAGAACTGTTTTTT. Residues: CASSIEISGTELFF.

The chain has TRBV24-1 and TRBJ2-5; possibly TRBD1 for D (6 bases). This CDR3 contains 15 residues. Germline assignment: CDR1 KGHDR and CDR2 SFDVKD. The ends were cut back, 3 bases at V and 5 bases at J, with 15 bases in the middle. CDR3 residues: CATSDGHTGKETQYF. In DNA, the CDR3 is TGTGCCACCAGTGATGGCCACACAGGGAAGGAGACCCAGTACTTC.

The rearrangement links TRBV7-6 to TRBJ2-5; TRBD2 agrees at 10 bases. There are 17 residues in the CDR3. Germline CDR1 reads SGHVS; CDR2 reads FNYEAQ. J gave up 0 bases and V 3 bases, and 7 bases lay outside the gene matches. The CDR3 is CASSLRRAGGYQETQYF. CDR3 sequence (DNA): TGTGCCAGCAGCTTGCGTAGAGCGGGAGGGTACCAAGAGACCCAGTACTTC.

The chain employs TRBV18 and TRBJ2-3, with 9 bases fitting TRBD1. Trimming cost V 6 bases and J 2 bases; bases outside gene matches: 12. This CDR3 region has 17 residues. Germline V gene lookup returns CDR1 KGHSH and CDR2 LQKENI. The CDR3 sequence: CASSANIGTGYTDTQYF. As DNA, the CDR3 is TGTGCCAGCTCGGCTAACATCGGGACAGGGTACACAGATACGCAGTATTTT.

V gene TRBV11-2 combines with J gene TRBJ2-7; 10 bases align to TRBD2. Germline values: CDR1 SGHAT, CDR2 FQNNGV. The CDR3 is made up of 14 amino acids. Germline trimming cut 3 bases from V and 3 bases from J; bases unmatched to any gene: 2. The CDR3 reads CASSFSGRSYEQYF. The CDR3 DNA reads TGTGCCAGCAGCTTTAGCGGGAGGAGCTACGAGCAGTACTTC.

CDR3 loop: CASSRPGLMNTEAFF. The CDR3 nucleotides are TGTGCCAGCTCACGCCCGGGACTAATGAACACTGAAGCTTTCTTT. V is TRBV18 and J is TRBJ1-1, with TRBD1 as a possible D gene (5 bases). V dropped 4 bases and J dropped 0 bases, with 12 bases sitting between them. Germline V gene data show CDR1 as KGHSH and CDR2 as LQKENI. CDR3 length equals 15 residues.

V and J are TRBV2 and TRBJ1-1, with 7 nucleotides matching TRBD1. Germline V gives CDR1 SNHLY, CDR2 FYNNEI. V lost 7 bases and J lost 1; bases outside the gene matches: 3. There are 13 residues in the CDR3. CDR3 sequence reads: CASTEGANTEAFF. CDR3 nucleotides: TGTGCCAGCACGGAGGGGGCGAACACTGAAGCTTTCTTT.

V and J are TRBV6-5 and TRBJ1-1, with a weak D call TRBD1 (6 bases). V lost 8 bases and J 0 bases, leaving 13 bases between the germline ends. The CDR3 extends over 14 amino acids. CDR1 is MNHEY and CDR2 is SVGAGI in the germline V gene. As DNA, the CDR3 is TGTGCCAGCGCCAGAGGGGGAATGAACACTGAAGCTTTCTTT. The encoded protein is CASARGGMNTEAFF.

This clone was picked up a small number of times. The chain couples TRBV5-6 to TRBJ2-7, with 8 bases aligning to TRBD2. The CDR3 extends over 15 amino acids. The germline V gene has CDR1 SGHDT and CDR2 YYEEEE. J lost 4 bases, V lost 5 bases, and 11 bases had no gene match. The CDR3 bases are TGTGCCAGCAGTTCGTTACTAGCGGATAAATACGAGCAGTACTTC. It translates to CASSSLLADKYEQYF.

J is TRBJ2-1 and V is TRBV18; 7 nucleotides agree with TRBD2. This CDR3 comprises 11 residues. With 5 bases clipped from V and 13 bases from J, the junction kept 5 bases outside the gene matches. CDR1 KGHSH and CDR2 LQKENI come from the germline V gene. The CDR3 coding sequence is TGTGCCAGCTCAGACCGGGACTACCAGTTCTTC. Translation: CASSDRDYQFF.

The chain has TRBV6-5 and TRBJ1-2; TRBD1 matches 8 bases. The CDR3 covers 13 residues. The germline CDR1 and CDR2 sequences are MNHEY and SVGAGI. Trimming took 7 bases from V and 4 from J; bases not matched to a gene: 5. This chain's CDR3 is CASIQTGGYGYTF. The CDR3 DNA reads TGTGCCAGCATCCAAACAGGGGGCTATGGCTACACCTTC.

The chain joins TRBV14 to TRBJ1-1; 7 bases are shared with TRBD1. The CDR3 totals 15 residues. Germline V gene data show CDR1 as SGHDN and CDR2 as FVKESK. J lost 4 bases, V lost 2 bases, and 7 bases had no gene match. This CDR3 reads CASSQFLTGPTEAFF. The DNA of the CDR3 is TGTGCCAGCAGCCAATTTTTGACAGGGCCCACTGAAGCTTTCTTT.

The V gene is TRBV10-3, the J gene TRBJ2-1, with 10 bases matching TRBD2. Unmatched junction bases numbered 2, after V lost 4 bases and J lost 2 bases. This CDR3 comprises 15 residues. CDR1 is ENHRY and CDR2 is SYGVKD in the germline V gene. The CDR3 region has the DNA TGTGCCATCAGTGGGACTAGCGGAGCCTACAATGAGCAGTTCTTC. This codes for CAISGTSGAYNEQFF.

The chain recombines TRBV10-1 with TRBJ2-3; D remains unclear. Germline CDR1 is WNHNN and CDR2 is SYGVQD (reference sequence). The CDR3 contains 11 residues. V lost 4 bases and J lost 4, with 3 bases in between. The DNA for the CDR3 is TGCGCCAGCAGTGTCGCAGATACGCAGTATTTT. The encoded protein is CASSVADTQYF.

The genes are TRBV11-3 and TRBJ2-3; 8 bases fit TRBD2. Per the germline V gene, CDR1 is SGHNT and CDR2 is YENEEA. Losses at the gene ends were 3 bases for V and 6 bases for J; bases not matched to a gene: 11. The CDR3 covers 16 residues. The CDR3: CASSFTLAGSGDTQYF. The CDR3 region has the DNA TGTGCCAGCAGCTTCACTCTAGCGGGCTCAGGGGATACGCAGTATTTT.

V gene TRBV6-5 combines with J gene TRBJ2-7, with 7 bases matching TRBD2. The CDR3 has 15 amino acids. From germline, CDR1 is MNHEY and CDR2 SVGAGI. The J segment lost 9 bases and the V segment lost 0 bases, leaving 11 bases of the junction unmatched. DNA for the CDR3: TGTGCCAGCAGTTACTCGGCCGTGGCTAGCGGAGCGCAGTACTTC. The encoded protein is CASSYSAVASGAQYF.

V gene TRBV19 combines with J gene TRBJ2-1, with no clear D. The V gene's germline CDR1 is LNHDA and CDR2 SQIVND (reference sequence). The CDR3 is 14 residues long. Trimming pared 3 bases from V and 1 base from J, leaving 7 bases between. The CDR3 DNA follows: TGTGCCAGTAGTATTATAGAATCCTACAATGAGCAGTTCTTC. Translating it yields CASSIIESYNEQFF. Drawing the rest from reference TRBV19 and TRBJ2-1, the complete variable domain is DGGITQSPKYLFRKEGQNVTLSCEQNLNHDAMYWYRQDPGQGLRLIYYSQIVNDFQKGDIAEGYSVSREKKESFPLTVTSAQKNPTAFYLCASSIIESYNEQFFGPGTRLTVL.

This clone was counted a single time. This chain connects TRBV5-1 to TRBJ2-1; 9 bases fit TRBD2. Germline CDR1 SGHRS, CDR2 YFSETQ. CDR3 length: 17 amino acids. The trim removed 2 bases at V and 0 bases at J, leaving 6 bases unmatched. This CDR3 is CASSFVSGRSSYNEQFF. In nucleotides, the CDR3 is TGCGCCAGCAGCTTCGTTAGCGGGAGATCCTCCTACAATGAGCAGTTCTTC.

The chain joins TRBV6-5 to TRBJ2-7; TRBD2 matches at 10 bases. The germline gives CDR1 MNHEY, CDR2 SVGAGI. This CDR3 contains 16 residues. V was clipped by 0 bases and J by 4 bases; unmatched bases: 6. CDR3 protein: CASSYSNSGRRYEQYF. The CDR3, as DNA: TGTGCCAGCAGTTACTCGAATAGCGGGAGGAGGTACGAGCAGTACTTC.

This CDR3 reads CASSLYVQGGETQYF. The DNA of the CDR3 is TGTGCCAGCAGCTTGTATGTTCAGGGTGGAGAGACCCAGTACTTC. V is TRBV5-4 and J is TRBJ2-5; tentative D call: TRBD1 (5 bases). The CDR3 extends over 15 amino acids. Trimming removed 1 base at V and 4 bases at J, with 14 bases between. CDR1 is SGHNT, CDR2 YYREEE, per germline (reference sequence).